A selection of T cell receptor beta chains follows, all from one sample in a study of shared clonotypes between healthy human individuals. Clones were sequenced by immunoSEQ multiplex PCR, and TCRdb holds only the in-frame ones, with some missing. The sample has about 680,000 clones; 60% to 75% are singletons. Specimen: memory CD4+ T cells sorted from blood. The receptor set was obtained from a woman aged 25 to 39 in good health. Each CDR3 is given with its conserved first and last residue. A D gene is named only where the DNA matches it firmly. Where a row states a size, it is once, few, many or the class of an expanded clone; other rows omit it.

V	J	size	D	DNA	CDR3
TRBV11-2	TRBJ1-2	NA	NA	TGTGCCAGCAGGCCTACGCGCGGCACATCCAACTATGGCTACACCTTC	CASRPTRGTSNYGYTF
TRBV21-1	TRBJ2-7	NA	NA	TGTGCCAGCAGCAAAGCTCTTGTTTGGTCGGCCTACGAGCAGTACTTC	CASSKALVWSAYEQYF
TRBV5-4	TRBJ1-2	many	NA	TGTGCCAGCAGCGAAGATAACGCGGGGGGACGTCGGGGCTACACCTTC	CASSEDNAGGRRGYTF
TRBV30	TRBJ2-1	NA	NA	TGTGCCTGGAGTTCATCTAGTTGGAATGAGCAGTTCTTC	CAWSSSSWNEQFF
TRBV5-1	TRBJ2-1	NA	NA	TGCGCCAGCAGCTTGAGTAGCGGAGATTACAATGAGCAGTTCTTC	CASSLSSGDYNEQFF
TRBV15	TRBJ1-2	NA	NA	TGTGCCACCAGCAGACCAGGGACACCTTTCGGCTATGGCTACACCTTC	CATSRPGTPFGYGYTF
TRBV5-1	TRBJ2-3	NA	TRBD1	TGCGCCAGCAGCTGGGACAGGAGCACGGATACGCAGTATTTT	CASSWDRSTDTQYF
TRBV28	TRBJ2-1	NA	NA	TGTGCCAGCAACCTTTCCTACAATGAGCAGTTCTTC	CASNLSYNEQFF
TRBV6-1	TRBJ2-3	NA	NA	TGTGCCAGCAGTGAAGTGGCGGGGCGCACAGATACGCAGTATTTT	CASSEVAGRTDTQYF
TRBV2	TRBJ1-5	many	NA	TGTGCCAGCAGTGAAGATACTGATCAGCCCCAGCATTTT	CASSEDTDQPQHF
TRBV28	TRBJ2-4	NA	NA	TGTGCCAGCAGGAAGCATACAGGGAATGACATTCAGTACTTC	CASRKHTGNDIQYF
TRBV29-1	TRBJ1-1	few	NA	TGCAGCGTTGAAAGGGAGCCGGGGACTGAAGCTTTCTTT	CSVEREPGTEAFF
TRBV9	TRBJ2-1	NA	TRBD2	TGTGCCAGCAGCGTTACCGGGACTAGCGGTTACAATGAGCAGTTCTTC	CASSVTGTSGYNEQFF
TRBV18	TRBJ1-6	NA	TRBD1	TGTGCCAGCTCACCGGAGACAGGGCCCCTCCACTTT	CASSPETGPLHF
TRBV21-1	TRBJ2-7	few	NA	TGTGCCAGCAGCCCCCTGGGGACCTACGAGCAGTACTTC	CASSPLGTYEQYF
TRBV2	TRBJ2-6	NA	NA	TGTGCCAGCACGCGTGACAGAGGGGCCAACGTCCTGACTTTC	CASTRDRGANVLTF
TRBV4-1	TRBJ1-5	NA	NA	TGCGCCAGCAGCCAAGTAGGGGTAGGGAATCAGCCCCAGCATTTT	CASSQVGVGNQPQHF
TRBV28	TRBJ1-2	NA	NA	TGTGCCAGCAGTCCCACAGAGTTCTATGGCTACACCTTC	CASSPTEFYGYTF
TRBV28	TRBJ2-3	NA	NA	TGTGCCTCCCACCAGGGCGCGGGATCAGGTGGAGATACGCAGTATTTT	CASHQGAGSGGDTQYF
TRBV2	TRBJ2-3	NA	TRBD2	TGTGCCAGCACGGGACGGCGATTAGCGGGCGGGGATACGCAGTATTTT	CASTGRRLAGGDTQYF
TRBV30	TRBJ2-3	few	TRBD2	TGTGCCTGGAGTCAGGGACTAGCGGGAACCACAGATACGCAGTATTTT	CAWSQGLAGTTDTQYF
TRBV27	TRBJ1-2	NA	TRBD1	TGTGCCAGTAGCATTACCGGGACAGTCCGTAACTATGGCTACACCTTC	CASSITGTVRNYGYTF
TRBV5-1	TRBJ2-5	NA	NA	TGCGCCAGCAGTCTGGGAGGTGGGGCGGAGACCCAGTACTTC	CASSLGGGAETQYF
TRBV11-2	TRBJ2-7	few	NA	TGTGCCAGCAGCTTAGGCTCAGGTGGCGGATTTTACGAGCAGTACTTC	CASSLGSGGGFYEQYF
TRBV7-8	TRBJ1-5	NA	NA	TGTGCCAGCAGCCTAATTGACAGCAATCAGCCCCAGCATTTT	CASSLIDSNQPQHF
TRBV28	TRBJ1-4	NA	NA	TGTGCCAGCAGTTTAAGGCAGAGTAATGAAAAACTGTTTTTT	CASSLRQSNEKLFF
TRBV11-3	TRBJ2-2	NA	NA	TGTGCCAGCAGCTTAGCAGGGCCGAACACCGGGGAGCTGTTTTTT	CASSLAGPNTGELFF
TRBV7-9	TRBJ1-4	NA	NA	TGTGCCAGCACTGTTTACAGCGCTCCCACAACTAATGAAAAACTGTTTTTT	CASTVYSAPTTNEKLFF
TRBV5-6	TRBJ2-4	many	NA	TGTGCCAGCAGCTTTCGGGGGGCAAGCAAAAACATTCAGTACTTC	CASSFRGASKNIQYF
TRBV27	TRBJ2-7	NA	TRBD2	TGTGCCAGCAGGGGGACTAGTTCCGCCGTCCACGAGCAGTACTTC	CASRGTSSAVHEQYF
TRBV19	TRBJ1-5	few	NA	TGTGCCAGTAGTCAAACTGGAGGCAATCAGCCCCAGCATTTT	CASSQTGGNQPQHF
TRBV18	TRBJ2-1	NA	NA	TGTGCCAGCTCACGGGGACAAGATGAGCAGTTCTTC	CASSRGQDEQFF
TRBV10-2	TRBJ2-5	NA	TRBD1	TGCGCCAGCAGGACAGGGGGCGCGGAGACCCAGTACTTC	CASRTGGAETQYF
TRBV27	TRBJ2-1	NA	NA	TGTGCCAGCAGCCGGGAGAGATACAATGAGCAGTTCTTC	CASSRERYNEQFF
TRBV6-6	TRBJ2-7	few	NA	TGTGCCAGCACCATGGACTCTTACTCCTACGAGCAGTACTTC	CASTMDSYSYEQYF
TRBV29-1	TRBJ2-3	many	NA	TGCAGCGTTACTGGAGCGGCTAGGGCAGATACGCAGTATTTT	CSVTGAARADTQYF
TRBV5-1	TRBJ1-1	NA	NA	TGCGCCAGCAGCTCCCGGGCGGATATGAACACTGAAGCTTTCTTT	CASSSRADMNTEAFF
TRBV10-3	TRBJ1-5	NA	TRBD1	TGTGCCATCAGTGGACAGGGAATAAGCAATCAGCCCCAGCATTTT	CAISGQGISNQPQHF
TRBV7-8	TRBJ1-5	NA	NA	TGTGCCAGCAGCTTAGCTCGGGACCTCAATCAGCCCCAGCATTTT	CASSLARDLNQPQHF
TRBV5-1	TRBJ2-1	NA	TRBD2	TGCGCCAGCAGCTTGGCGGGAGGAGGCTCCTACAATGAGCAGTTCTTC	CASSLAGGGSYNEQFF
TRBV14	TRBJ1-3	NA	NA	TGTGCCAGCAGCCAAGCTGGAAACACCATATATTTT	CASSQAGNTIYF
TRBV19	TRBJ2-7	NA	NA	TGTGCCAGCCTAGGGGAGTTCGGAAACGAGCAGTACTTC	CASLGEFGNEQYF
TRBV11-2	TRBJ2-1	NA	TRBD2	TGTGCCAGCAAACCCGGGACTAGTGATTCTGAGCAGTTCTTC	CASKPGTSDSEQFF
TRBV10-2	TRBJ2-7	NA	TRBD1	TGCGCCAGCAGTGAGACAGGGGGGAATGAGCAGTACTTC	CASSETGGNEQYF
TRBV2	TRBJ1-5	NA	TRBD1	TGTGCCAGCGGCGGGACAGGGGACAATCAGCCCCAGCATTTT	CASGGTGDNQPQHF
TRBV6-5	TRBJ2-2	NA	NA	TGTGCCAGCAGTTACTCGATTGCCAGAACCGGGGAGCTGTTTTTT	CASSYSIARTGELFF
TRBV7-9	TRBJ2-3	NA	NA	TGTGCCAGCAGCCCCTTAGGGCTAGCGGATACGCAGTATTTT	CASSPLGLADTQYF
TRBV19	TRBJ2-7	NA	TRBD1	TGTGCCACCTCCGGGACAGGGGTTAACGAGCAGTACTTC	CATSGTGVNEQYF
TRBV20-1	TRBJ2-5	NA	NA	TGCAGTGCGCTTAGTCGGGAGACCCAGTACTTC	CSALSRETQYF
TRBV2	TRBJ2-7	NA	TRBD1	TGTGCCAGCAGACCGACAGGGGGCGCGTCCTACGAGCAGTACTTC	CASRPTGGASYEQYF
TRBV5-1	TRBJ1-2	NA	NA	TGCGCCAGCAGCGCTCAGAATACCAACTATGGCTACACCTTC	CASSAQNTNYGYTF
TRBV6-5	TRBJ2-2	NA	NA	TGTGCCAGCAGCTGGACCCGAGGCACCGGGGAGCTGTTTTTT	CASSWTRGTGELFF
TRBV5-4	TRBJ1-1	NA	NA	TGTGCCAGCAGCCCGCCAGGGGTAGGCACTGAAGCTTTCTTT	CASSPPGVGTEAFF
TRBV30	TRBJ2-3	NA	NA	TGTGCCTGGAGTGTTAAAGCGGCCGGAGATACGCAGTATTTT	CAWSVKAAGDTQYF
TRBV11-2	TRBJ2-5	NA	NA	TGTGCCAGCAGCCGATCCCGGGATAGTTACGGGACCCAGTACTTC	CASSRSRDSYGTQYF